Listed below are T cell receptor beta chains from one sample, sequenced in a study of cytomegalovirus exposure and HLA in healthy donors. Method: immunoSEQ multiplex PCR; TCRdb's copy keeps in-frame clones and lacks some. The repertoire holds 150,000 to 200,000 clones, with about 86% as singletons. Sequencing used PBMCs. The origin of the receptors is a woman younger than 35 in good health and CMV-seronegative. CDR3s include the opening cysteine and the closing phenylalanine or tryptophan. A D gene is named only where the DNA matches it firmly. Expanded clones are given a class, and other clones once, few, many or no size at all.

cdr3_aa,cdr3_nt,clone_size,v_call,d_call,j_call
CASSESRTGELFF,TGTGCCAGCAGTGAATCGAGGACCGGGGAGCTGTTTTTT,.,TRBV6-1,.,TRBJ2-2
CASSPRTGWETQYF,TGTGCCAGCAGTCCCCGGACAGGATGGGAGACCCAGTACTTC,.,TRBV28,TRBD1,TRBJ2-5
CASSALRGVGSPLHF,TGTGCCAGCAGTGCCCTGCGCGGGGTAGGATCACCCCTCCACTTT,.,TRBV6-1,.,TRBJ1-6
CASASGREVYNEQFF,TGTGCCAGCGCCTCCGGTAGAGAAGTCTACAATGAGCAGTTCTTC,.,TRBV7-9,.,TRBJ2-1
CSVGGRSTDTQYF,TGCAGCGTTGGAGGCAGAAGCACAGATACGCAGTATTTT,.,TRBV29-1,.,TRBJ2-3
CASSLTWDSSYEQYF,TGCGCCAGCAGCTTAACGTGGGACAGCTCCTACGAGCAGTACTTC,.,TRBV5-1,TRBD1,TRBJ2-7
CASSFGGSYNEQFF,TGTGCCAGCAGTTTCGGGGGCTCCTACAATGAGCAGTTCTTC,once,TRBV28,.,TRBJ2-1
CASSSVLGSSYNSPLHF,TGTGCCAGCAGCTCAGTCCTAGGGAGCTCCTATAATTCACCCCTCCACTTT,.,TRBV7-2,.,TRBJ1-6
CASSSAGSMNTEAFF,TGTGCCAGCAGCTCGGCGGGATCAATGAACACTGAAGCTTTCTTT,.,TRBV5-4,.,TRBJ1-1
CASSIGLVKSTDTQYF,TGTGCCAGTAGTATCGGTCTTGTGAAGAGCACAGATACGCAGTATTTT,.,TRBV19,.,TRBJ2-3
CSVTTSGGLSSYEQYF,TGCAGCGTTACGACTAGCGGGGGGTTGAGCTCCTACGAGCAGTACTTC,.,TRBV29-1,TRBD2,TRBJ2-7
CASSFQRGPQETQYF,TGTGCCAGCAGCTTCCAGCGGGGGCCACAAGAGACCCAGTACTTC,once,TRBV7-2,TRBD2,TRBJ2-5
CASSRKWTSGRFSYEQYF,TGTGCCAGCAGTCGAAAATGGACTAGCGGGAGGTTTTCCTACGAGCAGTACTTC,.,TRBV2,TRBD2,TRBJ2-7
CASSEGTGGGYTF,TGTGCCAGCAGTGAAGGGACAGGGGGCGGCTACACCTTC,few,TRBV6-1,TRBD1,TRBJ1-2
CACPPAAGGLHEQFF,TGTGCCTGTCCTCCGGCAGCGGGGGGGCTACATGAGCAGTTCTTC,.,TRBV30,TRBD2,TRBJ2-1
CASRRGGFDYGYTF,TGTGCCAGCAGACGTGGAGGGTTCGACTATGGCTACACCTTC,once,TRBV7-8,.,TRBJ1-2
CASSQDLGQGAYNEQFF,TGTGCCAGCAGCCAAGATCTCGGACAGGGGGCCTACAATGAGCAGTTCTTC,.,TRBV4-2,TRBD1,TRBJ2-1
CASSERGGSTGELFF,TGTGCCAGCAGCGAAAGGGGCGGGAGTACCGGGGAGCTGTTTTTT,.,TRBV11-3,TRBD2,TRBJ2-2
CASSAQETQYF,TGTGCCAGCTCGGCCCAAGAGACCCAGTACTTC,.,TRBV18,.,TRBJ2-5
CASSTLAGLTDTQYF,TGCGCCAGCAGCACACTAGCGGGCCTCACAGATACGCAGTATTTT,.,TRBV5-1,TRBD2,TRBJ2-3
CASSIGSGVAKNIQYF,TGTGCCAGTAGTATCGGATCGGGAGTAGCCAAAAACATTCAGTACTTC,.,TRBV19,.,TRBJ2-4
CASSQETGTGQYF,TGTGCCAGCAGCCAAGAGACCGGGACAGGCCAGTATTTT,.,TRBV14,TRBD1,TRBJ2-3
CASSQEAGMPYNEQFF,TGCGCCAGCAGCCAAGAAGCGGGAATGCCCTACAATGAGCAGTTCTTC,.,TRBV4-1,TRBD2,TRBJ2-1
CASRGTGANYGYTF,TGTGCCAGCAGGGGGACAGGAGCTAACTATGGCTACACCTTC,.,TRBV5-6,TRBD1,TRBJ1-2
CASSLVAGEFTDTQYF,TGTGCCAGCAGCTTGGTGGCGGGAGAGTTCACAGATACGCAGTATTTT,.,TRBV5-4,TRBD2,TRBJ2-3
CSVDRGTDTQYF,TGCAGCGTTGATAGAGGAACAGATACGCAGTATTTT,.,TRBV29-1,.,TRBJ2-3
CATSNNPLGTKYF,TGTGCCACCAGCAACAACCCTTTAGGGACTAAGTACTTC,.,TRBV15,TRBD2,TRBJ2-4
CASSLVSGAYSPLHF,TGTGCCAGCAGCTTGGTTTCAGGGGCCTATTCACCCCTCCACTTT,few,TRBV5-8,.,TRBJ1-6
CASSDTFRTSGGELFF,TGTGCCAGCAGTGACACGTTTCGGACTAGCGGCGGGGAGCTGTTTTTT,.,TRBV6-4,TRBD2,TRBJ2-2
CASSLGDRVLMNTEAFF,TGTGCCAGCAGCTTAGGGGACAGAGTTTTAATGAACACTGAAGCTTTCTTT,few,TRBV11-2,TRBD1,TRBJ1-1
CASRRRQVPTDTQYF,TGTGCCAGTAGGCGTAGACAGGTCCCGACAGATACGCAGTATTTT,.,TRBV19,.,TRBJ2-3
CASSSYQLAGAVEQFF,TGTGCCAGCAGCTCCTACCAGCTAGCGGGAGCCGTTGAGCAGTTCTTC,few,TRBV7-3,TRBD2,TRBJ2-1
CASSLSTGGPDTQYF,TGTGCCAGCAGCTTAAGTACAGGGGGCCCTGATACGCAGTATTTT,.,TRBV7-9,TRBD1,TRBJ2-3
CASRGLAGFADTQYF,TGTGCCAGCAGAGGACTAGCGGGGTTCGCAGATACGCAGTATTTT,.,TRBV25-1,TRBD2,TRBJ2-3
CASSLGADSDQEQYF,TGCGCCAGCAGCTTGGGTGCGGACAGCGACCAGGAGCAGTACTTC,.,TRBV5-1,.,TRBJ2-7
CASSGVGDKNTGELFF,TGTGCCAGCAGCGGCGTAGGGGACAAAAACACCGGGGAGCTGTTTTTT,.,TRBV9,.,TRBJ2-2
CASKTDQETQYF,TGTGCCAGCAAGACAGACCAAGAGACCCAGTACTTC,.,TRBV2,.,TRBJ2-5
CASSPTPGLAGTYNEQFF,TGTGCCAGCAGCCCGACTCCGGGACTAGCGGGAACTTACAATGAGCAGTTCTTC,.,TRBV13,TRBD2,TRBJ2-1
CASSLDGFRGYTEAFF,TGTGCCAGCAGCTTAGACGGCTTTCGGGGGTACACTGAAGCTTTCTTT,.,TRBV7-9,.,TRBJ1-1
CASSFDPQGGQPQHF,TGTGCCAGCAGTTTCGACCCCCAGGGGGGTCAGCCCCAGCATTTT,.,TRBV28,TRBD1,TRBJ1-5
CASRTSTGWYGYTF,TGTGCCAGCAGAACATCAACGGGTTGGTATGGCTACACCTTC,.,TRBV27,.,TRBJ1-2
CASSLRSGLAGGDNEQFF,TGTGCCAGCAGCCTGAGAAGCGGACTAGCGGGGGGGGACAATGAGCAGTTCTTC,.,TRBV4-2,TRBD2,TRBJ2-1
CASSYSSSYGYTF,TGTGCCAGCAGTTACTCGAGTAGCTATGGCTACACCTTC,once,TRBV28,.,TRBJ1-2
CASSLGQGNSPLHF,TGCGCCAGCAGCCTCGGACAGGGGAATTCACCCCTCCACTTT,few,TRBV4-1,TRBD1,TRBJ1-6
CATDQSSWSTDTQYF,TGTGCCACCGATCAATCTAGCTGGAGCACAGATACGCAGTATTTT,.,TRBV2,.,TRBJ2-3
CASSSRTGKSQETQYF,TGTGCCAGCAGCTCCCGGACAGGGAAGAGTCAAGAGACCCAGTACTTC,.,TRBV28,TRBD1,TRBJ2-5
CASNRGLAYEQFF,TGCGCCAGCAACCGGGGACTAGCTTATGAGCAGTTCTTC,.,TRBV5-1,TRBD2,TRBJ2-1
CAWSGQGSRTDTQYF,TGTGCCTGGAGTGGGCAGGGGTCCCGCACAGATACGCAGTATTTT,.,TRBV30,.,TRBJ2-3
CASSSQGYEAFF,TGTGCCAGCAGCTCACAGGGTTATGAAGCTTTCTTT,.,TRBV11-2,.,TRBJ1-1
CASSAPKGGNDEQFF,TGTGCCAGCAGCGCACCCAAGGGGGGGAACGATGAGCAGTTCTTC,once,TRBV7-9,.,TRBJ2-1
CASSLGINEKLFF,TGCGCCAGCAGCCTCGGTATTAATGAAAAACTGTTTTTT,few,TRBV4-1,.,TRBJ1-4
CASSVAGTRADTQYF,TGTGCCAGCAGCGTAGCCGGGACTAGGGCCGATACGCAGTATTTT,once,TRBV9,TRBD2,TRBJ2-3
CASSGTGRETQYF,TGCGCCAGCAGCGGGACAGGGCGAGAGACCCAGTACTTC,.,TRBV5-1,TRBD1,TRBJ2-5
CASSYSMGGGGNEQFF,TGTGCCAGCAGTTACTCGATGGGGGGGGGCGGGAATGAGCAGTTCTTC,.,TRBV6-6,.,TRBJ2-1